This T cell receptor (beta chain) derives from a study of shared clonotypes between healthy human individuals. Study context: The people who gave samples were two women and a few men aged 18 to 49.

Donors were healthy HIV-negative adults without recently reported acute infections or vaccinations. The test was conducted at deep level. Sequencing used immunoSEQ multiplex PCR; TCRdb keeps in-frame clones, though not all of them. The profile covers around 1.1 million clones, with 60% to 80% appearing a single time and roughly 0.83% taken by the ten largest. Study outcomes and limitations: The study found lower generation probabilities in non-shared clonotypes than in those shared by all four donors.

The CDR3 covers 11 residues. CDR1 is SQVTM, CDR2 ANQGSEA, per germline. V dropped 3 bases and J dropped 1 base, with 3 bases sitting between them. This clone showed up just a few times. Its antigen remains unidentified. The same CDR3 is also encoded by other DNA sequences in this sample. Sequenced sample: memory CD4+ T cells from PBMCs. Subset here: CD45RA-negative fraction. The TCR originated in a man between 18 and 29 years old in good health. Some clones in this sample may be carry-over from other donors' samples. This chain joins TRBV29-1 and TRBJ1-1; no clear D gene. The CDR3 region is CSVEGNTEAFF. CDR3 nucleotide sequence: TGCAGCGTTGAGGGGAACACTGAAGCTTTCTTT.